Below are 12 T cell receptor beta chains sequenced from a single sample in a study of PD-1 blockade in mismatch repair-deficient tumors. Assay used: immunoSEQ multiplex PCR; TCRdb lists only in-frame clones, some missing. The sample comprises about 21,000 clones, 80% to 90% of which are singletons, and 15% to 20% rests with the top ten. The sequences come from peripheral blood, collected 2 weeks after starting pembrolizumab. The receptor source for this set is an adult with mismatch repair-deficient cancer.

This rearrangement joins TRBV7-9 to TRBJ2-7; D possibly corresponds to TRBD2 (5 bases). V lost 5 bases and J lost 4, with 9 bases in between. This CDR3 spans 12 amino acids. CDR1 and CDR2 (germline): SEHNR, FQNEAQ (reference sequence). CDR3 loop: CASSVREYEQYF. The CDR3, as DNA: TGTGCCAGCAGCGTTAGGGAGTACGAGCAGTACTTC.

The genes are TRBV9 and TRBJ2-1, with TRBD1 identical over 10 bases. Per germline, CDR1 SGDLS and CDR2 YYNGEE. The CDR3 totals 15 residues. After removal of 3 bases from V and 8 bases from J, the junction contained 8 bases not matched to a gene. In nucleotides, the CDR3 is TGTGCCAGCAGCGCCCCCGGGACAGGGGTGCATGAGCAGTTCTTC. Its protein product is CASSAPGTGVHEQFF.

V is TRBV10-1 and J is TRBJ2-5; 12 nucleotides agree with TRBD2. The CDR3 is 18 residues long. V lost 4 bases to trimming and J lost 5 bases; unmatched junction nucleotides: 14. CDR1 is WNHNN and CDR2 is SYGVQD in the germline V gene (reference sequence). DNA for the CDR3: TGCGCCAGCAGTGGGCCTACTAGCGGGAGGCCCCACCGTGAGACCCAGTACTTC. This translates into CASSGPTSGRPHRETQYF.

The J gene is TRBJ2-3, the V gene TRBV4-3; no clear D gene. The germline CDR1 and CDR2 sequences are LGHNA and YSLEER. There are 12 residues in the CDR3. Trimming removed 0 bases at V and 7 bases at J, with 5 bases between. Written as DNA, the CDR3 is TGCGCCAGCAGCCAAGAAGGAAATACGCAGTATTTT. Amino acids: CASSQEGNTQYF.

The chain couples TRBV29-1 to TRBJ1-1, with unresolved D. Germline loops: CDR1 SQVTM, CDR2 ANQGSEA. V was clipped by 4 bases and J by 1 base, with 4 bases between them. CDR3 size: 11 residues. CDR3 sequence reads: CSVGWNTEAFF. CDR3 in DNA: TGCAGCGTTGGTTGGAACACTGAAGCTTTCTTT.

V gene TRBV10-3 combines with J gene TRBJ2-5; maybe TRBD1 (7 bases). The V and J ends lost 2 bases and 6 bases respectively, with 10 bases between them. CDR1 is ENHRY, CDR2 SYGVKD, per germline. The CDR3 extends over 13 amino acids. The DNA of the CDR3 is TGTGCCATCAGTGAGCAGGGGGGAAAGACCCAGTACTTC. Translation: CAISEQGGKTQYF.

This rearrangement joins TRBV19 to TRBJ2-7; D perhaps matches TRBD2 (6 bases). The V and J ends lost 3 bases and 3 bases respectively, with 21 bases between them. CDR1 and CDR2 (germline): LNHDA, SQIVND (reference sequence). The CDR3 extends over 17 amino acids. The CDR3 DNA reads as TGTGCCAGTAGTATGAGCGGCGGTGGGACTTCCTTCTACGAGCAGTACTTC. Translated: CASSMSGGGTSFYEQYF.

The V call is TRBV6-1, the J call TRBJ2-2, with D perhaps assigned TRBD1 or TRBD2 (5 bases each). Trimming removed 1 base at V and 15 bases at J, with 12 bases between. Germline-derived CDR1 and CDR2 are MNHNS and SASEGT. There are 12 residues in the CDR3. The CDR3 DNA reads as TGTGCCAGCAGTGAAGAGGGGAGTCTGGTGTTTTTT. This sequence encodes CASSEEGSLVFF.

This clone has more than one count but fewer than ten. The CDR3 loop is CASSVWGGSAKNIQYF. In DNA form, the CDR3 reads TGTGCCAGCAGTGTCTGGGGCGGGAGTGCCAAAAACATTCAGTACTTC. The chain links TRBV5-8 to TRBJ2-4; 7 bases line up with TRBD2. Losses at the gene ends were 5 bases for V and 1 base for J; bases not matched to a gene: 9. The length of the CDR3 is 16 residues. CDR1 SGHTS and CDR2 YDEGEE come from the germline V gene.

The chain recombines TRBV28 with TRBJ2-7; D is uncertain. This CDR3 is 13 amino acids long. V was cut by 7 bases and J by 3 bases, with 13 bases left in between. Germline V lookup: CDR1 MDHEN, CDR2 SYDVKM. This CDR3 is CASTAATYYEQYF. The CDR3 nucleotides are TGTGCCAGCACCGCGGCCACCTACTACGAGCAGTACTTC.

This clone was recorded a few times. The rearrangement links TRBV11-2 to TRBJ2-7; 7 nucleotides match TRBD1. The CDR3 contains 14 residues. Losses at the gene ends were 1 base for V and 4 bases for J; bases not matched to a gene: 4. Germline loops: CDR1 SGHAT, CDR2 FQNNGV. For the CDR3, the DNA is TGTGCCAGCAGCTTAGGACAGGGTCTTTACGAGCAGTACTTC. It translates to CASSLGQGLYEQYF.

The genes are TRBV9 and TRBJ2-2; no firm D call. CDR3 length equals 15 residues. Per the germline V gene, CDR1 is SGDLS and CDR2 is YYNGEE. The ends were cut back, 1 base at V and 4 bases at J, with 11 bases in the middle. CDR3 region: CASSVSPSVTGELFF. CDR3 nucleotides: TGTGCCAGCAGCGTATCTCCCTCGGTCACCGGGGAGCTGTTTTTT.